Following are 14 T cell receptor beta chains from one sample sequenced in a study of blood T cell repertoires in COVID-19. Assay: immunoSEQ multiplex PCR; the TCRdb copy retains only in-frame clones and omits some. In the table there are about 230,000 clones, approximately 80% of which are singletons. The specimen sequenced was peripheral blood. These receptors all stem from a man aged 35-49 years who had recovered from COVID-19.

The chain combines TRBV10-3 with TRBJ2-5; 11 nucleotides agree with TRBD1. The CDR3 is made up of 14 amino acids. Germline CDR1 is ENHRY and CDR2 is SYGVKD. The V gene end was trimmed by 2 bases and the J gene end by 5 bases; junction bases not matched to a gene: 1. The chain's CDR3 is CAISEGTGGETQYF. The CDR3 DNA follows: TGTGCCATCAGTGAGGGGACAGGGGGTGAGACCCAGTACTTC.

This clone was counted once. This chain connects TRBV11-2 to TRBJ2-3; 10 nucleotides match TRBD1. V was pared by 5 bases and J by 3 bases, with 5 bases of the junction left unmatched. Germline assignment: CDR1 SGHAT and CDR2 FQNNGV. CDR3 length equals 15 residues. CDR3 bases: TGTGCCAGCAGCCTCGACAGGGGGCAGACAGATACGCAGTATTTT. This sequence encodes CASSLDRGQTDTQYF.

The rearrangement uses TRBV19 and TRBJ1-2, with D perhaps matching TRBD1 (5 bases). V gave up 5 bases and J gave up 4 bases, with 11 bases separating them. Germline CDR1 reads LNHDA; CDR2 reads SQIVND (reference sequence). This CDR3 is 13 amino acids long. The CDR3: CASSAQGSYGYTF. In DNA form, the CDR3 reads TGTGCCAGTAGTGCCCAGGGAAGCTATGGCTACACCTTC.

This chain joins TRBV7-9 and TRBJ1-1; weak D call: TRBD1 (5 bases). Germline CDR1 and CDR2: SEHNR and FQNEAQ (reference sequence). V was clipped by 4 bases and J by 0 bases, with 12 bases between them. The CDR3 contains 15 residues. Here the CDR3 DNA reads TGTGCCAGCAGCTGGTCCAGGGAAATGAACACTGAAGCTTTCTTT. This sequence encodes CASSWSREMNTEAFF.

This clone has at least ten counts. Different DNA sequences within this sample yield the same CDR3. The V and J genes are TRBV25-1 and TRBJ1-5, with D perhaps TRBD1 (5 bases). The germline CDR1 and CDR2 sequences are MGHDK and SYGVNS. Trimming removed 5 bases at V and 0 bases at J, with 8 bases between. The CDR3 is 14 amino acids. The CDR3 region is CASSLTGSNQPQHF. In DNA form, the CDR3 reads TGTGCCAGCAGTTTAACAGGTAGCAATCAGCCCCAGCATTTT.

DNA for the CDR3: TGTGCCAGCATCCTAGGAATTGACACTGAAGCTTTCTTT. Protein: CASILGIDTEAFF. V and J are TRBV6-5 and TRBJ1-1; D gene uncertain. Between the trimmed V and J ends, which lost 7 bases and 3 bases, there was a span of 12 bases. The germline gives CDR1 MNHEY, CDR2 SVGAGI. CDR3 size: 13 residues.

The chain employs TRBV2 and TRBJ2-2; weak D call: TRBD2 (6 bases). The CDR3 runs to 15 residues. V was cut by 3 bases and J by 3 bases, with 11 bases left in between. CDR1 is SNHLY and CDR2 is FYNNEI in the germline V gene. CDR3: CASSEEGPYTGELFF. CDR3 DNA: TGTGCCAGCAGTGAGGAGGGGCCGTACACCGGGGAGCTGTTTTTT.

V and J are TRBV30 and TRBJ2-3; 16 bases line up with TRBD2. V was pared by 4 bases and J by 8 bases, with 9 bases of the junction left unmatched. This CDR3 is built from 16 residues. Germline CDR1 reads GTSNPN; CDR2 reads SVGIG (reference sequence). CDR3 nucleotide sequence: TGTGCCTGGAACCAGAAGGGACTAGCGGGAGGGGTTACGCAGTATTTT. It codes for CAWNQKGLAGGVTQYF.

The CDR3 DNA reads TGTGCCAGCAGGCGACTGCCTCGGACTAGCGGGTGGCACAGCACCTACAATGAGCAGTTCTTC. Its translation: CASRRLPRTSGWHSTYNEQFF. The chain carries TRBV6-6 and TRBJ2-1; TRBD2 agrees at 11 bases. V gave up 6 bases and J gave up 2 bases; unmatched junction bases: 21. CDR1 MNHNY and CDR2 SVGAGI come from the germline V gene (reference sequence). This CDR3 is 21 amino acids long.

The chain has TRBV18 and TRBJ2-3; 7 bases are shared with TRBD1. The J segment lost 0 bases and the V segment lost 3 bases, leaving 3 bases of the junction unmatched. The CDR3 has 15 residues. Germline V gene data show CDR1 as KGHSH and CDR2 as LQKENI. The CDR3 here is CASSPRGQSTDTQYF. The CDR3 DNA is TGTGCCAGCTCACCGAGGGGACAGAGCACAGATACGCAGTATTTT.

This chain joins TRBV5-1 and TRBJ2-2, with D hard to call. Germline V lookup: CDR1 SGHRS, CDR2 YFSETQ. The CDR3 loop spans 15 amino acids. With 1 base removed from V and 1 base from J, the gap between germline ends came to 8 bases. DNA of the CDR3: TGCGCCAGCAGCTTGCCCGTAGAGAACACCGGGGAGCTGTTTTTT. Its translation: CASSLPVENTGELFF.

This chain links TRBV14 with TRBJ1-4; 8 bases are shared with TRBD1. The CDR3 is 15 amino acids. The trim removed 2 bases at V and 8 bases at J, leaving 7 bases unmatched. Germline CDR1 is SGHDN and CDR2 is FVKESK. CDR3 sequence: CASSQFQGAGEKLFF. CDR3 DNA sequence: TGTGCCAGCAGCCAATTCCAGGGGGCCGGGGAAAAACTGTTTTTT.

This clone was observed a handful of times. The gene calls are TRBV6-5 and TRBJ1-5; 8 nucleotides line up with TRBD1. CDR1 and CDR2 (germline): MNHEY, SVGAGI. This CDR3 contains 14 residues. With V trimmed by 6 bases and J by 9 bases, 10 bases remained unmatched. CDR3 DNA sequence: TGTGCCAGCAGCCCCTCGACAGGGGAATGGCCCCAGCATTTT. Translated, it gives CASSPSTGEWPQHF.

V usage is TRBV20-1 and J usage is TRBJ2-7, with 9 bases identical to TRBD2. The CDR3 sequence is 17 residues long. Trimming cost V 7 bases and J 6 bases; bases outside gene matches: 22. The V gene's germline CDR1 is DFQATT and CDR2 SNEGSKA (reference sequence). The CDR3 spells CSVGEVGGGAYFGEQYF. CDR3 DNA sequence: TGCAGTGTTGGTGAGGTCGGCGGGGGGGCATATTTTGGCGAGCAGTACTTC.